This T cell receptor beta chain was captured in a study of cytomegalovirus exposure and HLA in healthy donors. Findings of the study overall: The classifier reportedly diagnosed cytomegalovirus status with high specificity and sensitivity. Later, an analysis found that TCR clusters from the first cohort tended to co-occur in the 120 or so validation repertoires. Many donors shared some public TCRs, even though most TCR sequences were rare.

The germline gives CDR1 LNHDA, CDR2 SQIVND (reference sequence). Trimming stripped 5 bases from V and 1 base from J, with 20 bases between. There are 17 residues in the CDR3. Notes on this clone: Its antigen is undetermined.

The donors were members of the roughly 120-subject validation cohort (separate from the approximately 670-subject first cohort). TCRdb's table, derived via immunoSEQ multiplex PCR, lists solely in-frame clones and lacks some. Of 150,000 to 200,000 clones listed, approximately 80% are singletons. This sequence originates from a man younger than 45 in good health and CMV-seropositive. Material: PBMCs. V is TRBV19 and J is TRBJ1-1, with a weak D call TRBD1 (6 bases). CDR3 nucleotide sequence: TGTGCCAGTAGTCCCTTTGTAGGGGGGGGTGCGAACACTGAAGCTTTCTTT. Translation: CASSPFVGGGANTEAFF.